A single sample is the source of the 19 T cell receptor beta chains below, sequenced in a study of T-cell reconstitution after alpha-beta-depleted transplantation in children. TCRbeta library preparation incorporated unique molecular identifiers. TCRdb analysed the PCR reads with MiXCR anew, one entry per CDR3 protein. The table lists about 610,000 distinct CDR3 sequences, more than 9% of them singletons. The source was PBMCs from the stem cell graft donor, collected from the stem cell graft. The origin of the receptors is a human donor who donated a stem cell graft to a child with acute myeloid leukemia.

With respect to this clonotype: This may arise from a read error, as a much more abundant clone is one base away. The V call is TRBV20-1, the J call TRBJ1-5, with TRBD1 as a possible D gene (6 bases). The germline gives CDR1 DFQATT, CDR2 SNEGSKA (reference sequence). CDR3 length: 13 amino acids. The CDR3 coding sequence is TGCAGTGCTAGGTTGGACAGCAATCAGTCCCAGCATTTT. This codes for CSARLDSNQSQHF.

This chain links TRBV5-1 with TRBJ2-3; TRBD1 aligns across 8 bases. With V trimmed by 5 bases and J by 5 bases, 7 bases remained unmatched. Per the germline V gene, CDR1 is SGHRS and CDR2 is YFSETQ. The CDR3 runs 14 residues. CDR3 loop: CASSWQGAGDTQYF. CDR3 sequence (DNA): TGCGCCAGCAGTTGGCAGGGGGCTGGAGATACGCAGTATTTT.

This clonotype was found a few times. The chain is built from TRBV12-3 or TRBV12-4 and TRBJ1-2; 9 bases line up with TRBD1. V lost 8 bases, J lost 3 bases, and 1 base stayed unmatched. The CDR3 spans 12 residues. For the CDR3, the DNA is TGTGCCAGCTGGGACAGGGACTATGGCTACACCTTC. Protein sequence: CASWDRDYGYTF.

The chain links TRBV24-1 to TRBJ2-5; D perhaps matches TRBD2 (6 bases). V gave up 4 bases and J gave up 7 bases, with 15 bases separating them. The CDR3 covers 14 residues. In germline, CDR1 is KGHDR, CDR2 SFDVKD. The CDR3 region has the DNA TGTGCCACCAGTGAGCCCCGGGACTCCCGGACCCAGTACTTC. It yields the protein CATSEPRDSRTQYF.

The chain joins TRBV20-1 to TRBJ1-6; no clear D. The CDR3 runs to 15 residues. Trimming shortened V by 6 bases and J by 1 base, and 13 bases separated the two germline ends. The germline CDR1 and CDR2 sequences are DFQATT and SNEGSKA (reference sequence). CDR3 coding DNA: TGCAGTGCCAAAATTATAGGGTCCTATAATTCACCCCTCCACTTT. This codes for CSAKIIGSYNSPLHF.

The CDR3 DNA reads TGTGCCAGCAGCCAAGATCTGGGGACCCCTACGAAAGATGAGCAGTTCTTC. It codes for CASSQDLGTPTKDEQFF. The chain carries TRBV4-2 and TRBJ2-1; D may correspond to TRBD1 or TRBD2 (5 bases each). This CDR3 is built from 17 residues. The germline gives CDR1 LGHNA, CDR2 YNFKEQ. V lost 0 bases and J lost 8, with 20 bases in between.

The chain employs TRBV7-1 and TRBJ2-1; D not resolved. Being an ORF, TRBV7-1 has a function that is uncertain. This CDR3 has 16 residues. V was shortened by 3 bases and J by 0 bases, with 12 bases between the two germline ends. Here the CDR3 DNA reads TGTGCCAGCAGCTCCGGGCGCCCGAGCTCCTACAATGAGCAGTTCTTC. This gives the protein CASSSGRPSSYNEQFF.

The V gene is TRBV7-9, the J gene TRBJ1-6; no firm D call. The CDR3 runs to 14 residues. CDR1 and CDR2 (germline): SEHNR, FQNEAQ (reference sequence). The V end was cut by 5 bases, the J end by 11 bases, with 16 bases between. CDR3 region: CASSPTITATPLHF. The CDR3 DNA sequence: TGTGCCAGCAGCCCTACAATCACAGCGACACCCCTCCACTTT. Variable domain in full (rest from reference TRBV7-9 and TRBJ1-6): DTGVSQNPRHKITKRGQNVTFRCDPISEHNRLYWYRQTLGQGPEFLTYFQNEAQLEKSRLLSDRFSAERPKGSFSTLEIQRTEQGDSAMYLCASSPTITATPLHFGNGTRLTVT.

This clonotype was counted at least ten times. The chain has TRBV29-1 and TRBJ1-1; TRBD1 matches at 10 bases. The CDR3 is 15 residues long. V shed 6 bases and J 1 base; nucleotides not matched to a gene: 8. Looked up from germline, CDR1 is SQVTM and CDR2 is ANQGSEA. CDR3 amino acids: CSVGLTGGENTEAFF. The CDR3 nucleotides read TGCAGCGTGGGTTTGACAGGGGGCGAGAACACTGAAGCTTTCTTT.

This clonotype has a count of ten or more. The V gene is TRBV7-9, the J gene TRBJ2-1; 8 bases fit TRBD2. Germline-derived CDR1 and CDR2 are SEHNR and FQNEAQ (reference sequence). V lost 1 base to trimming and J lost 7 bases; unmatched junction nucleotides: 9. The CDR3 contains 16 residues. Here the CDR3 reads CASSLGVAGPLNEQFF. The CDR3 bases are TGTGCCAGCAGCTTAGGGGTAGCGGGACCCTTGAATGAGCAGTTCTTC.

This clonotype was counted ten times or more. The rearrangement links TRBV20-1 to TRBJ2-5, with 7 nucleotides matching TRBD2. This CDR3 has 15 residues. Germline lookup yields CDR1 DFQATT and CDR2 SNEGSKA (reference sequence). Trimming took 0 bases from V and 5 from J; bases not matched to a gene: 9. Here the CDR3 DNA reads TGCAGTGCTAGAGATACAGGACTAGTTGGGGAGACCCAGTACTTC. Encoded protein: CSARDTGLVGETQYF.

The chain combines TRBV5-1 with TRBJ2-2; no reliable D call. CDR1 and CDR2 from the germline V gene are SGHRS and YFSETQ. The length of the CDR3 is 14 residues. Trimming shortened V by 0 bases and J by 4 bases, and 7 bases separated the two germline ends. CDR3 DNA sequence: TGCGCCAGCAGCTTGGGGCAAACCACCGGGGAGCTGTTTTTT. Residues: CASSLGQTTGELFF.

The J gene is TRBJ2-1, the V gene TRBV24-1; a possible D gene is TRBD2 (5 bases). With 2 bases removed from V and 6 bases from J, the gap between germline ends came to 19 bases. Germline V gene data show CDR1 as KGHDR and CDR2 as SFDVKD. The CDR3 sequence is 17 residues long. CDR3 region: CATSDSLPSSPTNEQFF. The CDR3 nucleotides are TGTGCCACCAGTGATTCTCTCCCCTCTAGCCCCACCAATGAGCAGTTCTTC.

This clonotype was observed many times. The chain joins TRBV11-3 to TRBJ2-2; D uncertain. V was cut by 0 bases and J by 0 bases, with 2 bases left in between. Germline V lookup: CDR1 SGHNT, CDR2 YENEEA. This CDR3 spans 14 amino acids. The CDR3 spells CASSLDPNTGELFF. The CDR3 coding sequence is TGTGCCAGCAGCTTAGATCCGAACACCGGGGAGCTGTTTTTT.

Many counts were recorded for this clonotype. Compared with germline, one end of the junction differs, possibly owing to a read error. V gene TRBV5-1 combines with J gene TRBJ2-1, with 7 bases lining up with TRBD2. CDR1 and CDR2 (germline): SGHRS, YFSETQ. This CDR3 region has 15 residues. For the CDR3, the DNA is TGTGCCAGCAGCTTGGCGGCTAGCGGCTACAATGAGCAGTTCTTC. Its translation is CASSLAASGYNEQFF. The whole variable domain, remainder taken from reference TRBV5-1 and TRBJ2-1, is KAGVTQTPRYLIKTRGQQVTLSCSPISGHRSVSWYQQTPGQGLQFLFEYFSETQRNKGNFPGRFSGRQFSNSRSEMNVSTLELGDSALYLCASSLAASGYNEQFFGPGTRLTVL.

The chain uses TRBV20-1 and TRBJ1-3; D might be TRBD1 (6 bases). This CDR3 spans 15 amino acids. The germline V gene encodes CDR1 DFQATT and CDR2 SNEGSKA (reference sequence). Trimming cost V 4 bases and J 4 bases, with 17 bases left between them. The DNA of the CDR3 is TGCAGTGCTAAGGATGTGCGGGGGGGCGGAAACACCATATATTTT. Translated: CSAKDVRGGGNTIYF.

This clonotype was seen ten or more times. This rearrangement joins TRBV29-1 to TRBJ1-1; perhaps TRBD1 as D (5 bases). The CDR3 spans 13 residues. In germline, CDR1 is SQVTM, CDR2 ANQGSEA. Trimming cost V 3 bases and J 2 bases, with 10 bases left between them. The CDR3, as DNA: TGCAGCGTTGAGGCCAGGGTAAACACTGAAGCTTTCTTT. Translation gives CSVEARVNTEAFF.

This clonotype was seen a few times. CDR3 loop: CASSKARGHRHETQYF. CDR3 DNA: TGTGCCAGCAGCAAAGCGAGGGGACACAGGCACGAGACCCAGTACTTC. J is TRBJ2-5 and V is TRBV21-1; no check of the table's D call, TRBD1, against the DNA was made. TRBV21-1 is classified as a pseudogene. The CDR3 is made up of 16 amino acids.

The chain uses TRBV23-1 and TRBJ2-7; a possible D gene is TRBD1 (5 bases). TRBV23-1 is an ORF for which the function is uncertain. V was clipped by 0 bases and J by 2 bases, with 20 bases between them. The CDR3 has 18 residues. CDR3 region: CASSQSNRPELPAYEQYF. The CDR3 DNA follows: TGCGCCAGCAGTCAATCAAACAGGCCTGAATTGCCAGCCTACGAGCAGTACTTC.